Sequencing of this T cell receptor (beta chain) was carried out in a study of blood T cell repertoires in COVID-19. Overall study: Some COVID-19 samples were acute and others convalescent; all came from the United States, Italy and Spain. PBMCs, B-cell-depleted T cells, or T cells were the source of the cDNA or gDNA that made up the material.

Per the original methods: For nucleated cells, counts were estimated from reference gene primer amplification. Sequenced by immunoSEQ multiplex PCR; TCRdb stores in-frame clones only, minus some. V and J calls and clone size follow that table, whereas D and trimming were derived from the DNA. The repertoire holds around 150,000 clones, with 90% to 95% as singletons. The sequence came from a woman aged 50 to 60 with acute or convalescent COVID-19. The sequencing input was peripheral blood.

The CDR3 nucleotides are TGTGCCAGCAGCTTAGATGTGGGGGCCTTGGCTGAAGCTTTCTTT. Its protein product is CASSLDVGALAEAFF. The chain is built from TRBV7-2 and TRBJ1-1, with a weak D call TRBD1 (6 bases). The germline V and J ends were trimmed by 1 base and 6 bases, with 15 bases remaining between them. There are 15 residues in the CDR3. Germline CDR1 and CDR2: SGHTA and FQGNSA.